Described below is a single TCR beta chain sequence and its context. The antigen remains unidentified. MiXCR, applied by TCRdb to the reads, yields one record per CDR3 protein. The repertoire has about 400,000 distinct CDR3 sequences, nearly 35% of them found once; the top ten carry approximately 12%. The sample originates from a study of T cell repertoires in cytomegalovirus infection. The study's findings and limits: CMV-specific TCR beta clonotypes restricted by HLA-C dominated the ex vivo response.

This CDR3 region has 16 residues. V lost 4 bases, J lost 0 bases, and 6 bases stayed unmatched. CDR1 is LNHDA and CDR2 is SQIVND in the germline V gene (reference sequence). Sequences were derived from cultured PBMCs, sampled from culture after CMV antigen stimulation. The V and J genes are TRBV19 and TRBJ2-1, with TRBD1 identical over 7 bases. This TCR derives from a human donor in good health (CMV status not recorded). Some clones in this sample may be carry-over from other donors' samples. CDR3 residues: CASSTTGTVSYNEQFF. The DNA of the CDR3 is TGTGCCAGTAGTACGACAGGGACCGTCTCCTACAATGAGCAGTTCTTC. Using reference TRBV19 and TRBJ2-1 for the parts outside the CDR3, the full variable domain is DGGITQSPKYLFRKEGQNVTLSCEQNLNHDAMYWYRQDPGQGLRLIYYSQIVNDFQKGDIAEGYSVSREKKESFPLTVTSAQKNPTAFYLCASSTTGTVSYNEQFFGPGTRLTVL.